One T cell receptor beta chain is described in this entry. The CDR3 extends over 15 amino acids. V shed 4 bases, J shed 6 bases, and the junction held 4 bases outside the gene matches. Germline-derived CDR1 and CDR2 are SGHDN and FVKESK. These data originate in a study of blood T cell repertoires in COVID-19. Study at large: The cDNA or gDNA used as material had been derived from T cells, B-cell-depleted T cells, or PBMCs.

TCRdb's table, derived via immunoSEQ multiplex PCR, lists solely in-frame clones and lacks some. The sample records around 150,000 clones, over 60% being singletons. This sequence joins TRBV14 and TRBJ2-2; 11 nucleotides match TRBD1. The TCR originated in a woman aged 80 or older with acute or convalescent COVID-19. The sequencing sample was made of peripheral blood. The CDR3 here is CASSRGQGAAGELFF. CDR3 coding DNA: TGTGCCAGCAGCCGCGGACAGGGGGCGGCCGGGGAGCTGTTTTTT.